This TCR beta chain was identified in a study of blood T cell dynamics during melanoma immunotherapy. Comment on this clone: No antigen is known for it.

Each bulk PBMC sample had about 330 ng DNA loaded. Using immunoSEQ multiplex PCR, the repertoire was profiled, and TCRdb retains in-frame clones only, with some absent. The sample includes 15,000 to 20,000 clones, 91% of them seen just once. The CDR3 is 15 amino acids. J was trimmed by 7 bases and V by 3 bases; bases with no gene match: 6. Germline CDR1 reads SGHAT; CDR2 reads FQNNGV. Points from the study as a whole: PBMC repertoires of eventual disease-control patients split at W3 into clonality or diversity gains.

The time point: pre-treatment baseline. Blood was drawn before treatment and at week 3 after checkpoint blockade. This specimen was blood, taken from a patient treated with checkpoint blockade. This TCR came from a human donor with melanoma. The chain combines TRBV11-2 with TRBJ1-4; 9 nucleotides agree with TRBD1. CDR3 DNA sequence: TGTGCCAGCAGCTTGTGGGGACAGGGTAGTGAAAAACTGTTTTTT. Its translation: CASSLWGQGSEKLFF.